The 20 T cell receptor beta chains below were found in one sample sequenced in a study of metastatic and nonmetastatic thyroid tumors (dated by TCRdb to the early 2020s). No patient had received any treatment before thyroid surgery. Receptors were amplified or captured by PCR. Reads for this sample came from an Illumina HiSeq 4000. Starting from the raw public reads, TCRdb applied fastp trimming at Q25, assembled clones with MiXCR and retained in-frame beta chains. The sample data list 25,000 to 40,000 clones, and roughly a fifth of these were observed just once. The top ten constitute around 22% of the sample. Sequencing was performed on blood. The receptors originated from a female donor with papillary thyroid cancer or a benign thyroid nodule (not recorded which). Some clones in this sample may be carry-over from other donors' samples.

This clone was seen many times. The CDR3 DNA follows: TGTGCCAGCAGCTCACTGGACAAGGCCGCCTACAATGAGCAGTTCTTC. Protein sequence: CASSSLDKAAYNEQFF. The chain is built from TRBV7-9 and TRBJ2-1, with a weak D call TRBD1 (5 bases). Looked up from germline, CDR1 is SEHNR and CDR2 is FQNEAQ (reference sequence). The CDR3 spans 16 residues. Trimming took off 4 bases at V and 2 bases at J, with 15 bases between the two ends.

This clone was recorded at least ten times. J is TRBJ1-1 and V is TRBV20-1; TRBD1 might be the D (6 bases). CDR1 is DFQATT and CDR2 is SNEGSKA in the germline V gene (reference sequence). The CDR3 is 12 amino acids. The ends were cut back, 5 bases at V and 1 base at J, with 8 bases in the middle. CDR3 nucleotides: TGCAGTGCTGAGGGGGGGAACACTGAAGCTTTCTTT. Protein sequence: CSAEGGNTEAFF.

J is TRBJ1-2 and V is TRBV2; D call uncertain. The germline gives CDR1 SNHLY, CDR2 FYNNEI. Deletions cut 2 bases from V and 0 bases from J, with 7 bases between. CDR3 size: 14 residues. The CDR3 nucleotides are TGTGCCAGCAGTGAAATGGGTTCTAACTATGGCTACACCTTC. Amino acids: CASSEMGSNYGYTF.

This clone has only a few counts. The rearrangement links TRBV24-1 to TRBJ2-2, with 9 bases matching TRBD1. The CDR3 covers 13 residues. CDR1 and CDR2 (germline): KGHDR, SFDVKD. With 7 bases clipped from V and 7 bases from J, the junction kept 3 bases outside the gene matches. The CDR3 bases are TGTGCCACCAGACAGGGGGCGATCGGGGAGCTGTTTTTT. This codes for CATRQGAIGELFF.

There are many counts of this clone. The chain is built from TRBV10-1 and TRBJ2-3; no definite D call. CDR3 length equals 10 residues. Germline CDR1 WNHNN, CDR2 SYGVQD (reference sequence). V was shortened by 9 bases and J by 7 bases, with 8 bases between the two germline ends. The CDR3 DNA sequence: TGCGCCAGGGACGGTCATACGCAGTATTTT. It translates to CARDGHTQYF.

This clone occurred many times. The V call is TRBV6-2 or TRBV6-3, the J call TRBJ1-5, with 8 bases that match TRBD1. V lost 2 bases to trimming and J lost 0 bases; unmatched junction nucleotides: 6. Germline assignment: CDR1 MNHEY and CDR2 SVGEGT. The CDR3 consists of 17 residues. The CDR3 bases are TGTGCCAGCAGTTACAGCGACAGGGGATATAGCAATCAGCCCCAGCATTTT. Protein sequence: CASSYSDRGYSNQPQHF.

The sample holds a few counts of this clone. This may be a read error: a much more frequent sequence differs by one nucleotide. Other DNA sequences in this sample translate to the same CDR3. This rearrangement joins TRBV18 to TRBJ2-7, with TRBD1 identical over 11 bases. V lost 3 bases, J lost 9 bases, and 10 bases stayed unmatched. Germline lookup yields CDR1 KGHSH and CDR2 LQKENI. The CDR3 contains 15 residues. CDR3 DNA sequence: TGTGCCAGCTCACCGCCCCCGGGACAGGGGGTTTGGCAGTACTTC. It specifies CASSPPPGQGVWQYF.

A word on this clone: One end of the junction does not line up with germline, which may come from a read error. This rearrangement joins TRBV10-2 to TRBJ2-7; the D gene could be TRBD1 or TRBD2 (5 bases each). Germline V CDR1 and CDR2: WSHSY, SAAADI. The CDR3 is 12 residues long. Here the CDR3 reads CASLETRGRTTF. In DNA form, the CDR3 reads TGCGCCAGCCTTGAGACCCGGGGACGGACAACCTTC.

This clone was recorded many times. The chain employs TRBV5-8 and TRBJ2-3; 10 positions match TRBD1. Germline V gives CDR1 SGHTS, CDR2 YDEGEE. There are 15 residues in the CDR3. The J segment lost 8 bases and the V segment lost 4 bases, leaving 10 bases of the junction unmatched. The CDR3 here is CASSGDRGTLGTQYF. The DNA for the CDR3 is TGTGCCAGCAGCGGGGACAGGGGAACTCTTGGTACGCAGTATTTT.

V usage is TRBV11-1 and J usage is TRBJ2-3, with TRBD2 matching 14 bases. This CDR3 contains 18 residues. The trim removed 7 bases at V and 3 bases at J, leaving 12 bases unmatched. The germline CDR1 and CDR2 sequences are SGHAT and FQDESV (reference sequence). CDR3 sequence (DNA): TGTGCCAGCACCGGTATGGGGACTAGCGGGAGTTATACAGATACGCAGTATTTT. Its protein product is CASTGMGTSGSYTDTQYF.

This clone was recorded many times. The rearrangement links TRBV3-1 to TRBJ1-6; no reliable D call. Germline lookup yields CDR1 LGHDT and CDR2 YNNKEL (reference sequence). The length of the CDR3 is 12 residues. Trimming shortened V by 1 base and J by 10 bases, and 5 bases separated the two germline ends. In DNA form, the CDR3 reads TGTGCCAGCAGCCAAGTTGGGTCACCCCTCCACTTT. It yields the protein CASSQVGSPLHF. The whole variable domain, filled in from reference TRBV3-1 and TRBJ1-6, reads DTAVSQTPKYLVTQMGNDKSIKCEQNLGHDTMYWYKQDSKKFLKIMFSYNNKELIINETVPNRFSPKSPDKAHLNLHINSLELGDSAVYFCASSQVGSPLHFGNGTRLTVT.

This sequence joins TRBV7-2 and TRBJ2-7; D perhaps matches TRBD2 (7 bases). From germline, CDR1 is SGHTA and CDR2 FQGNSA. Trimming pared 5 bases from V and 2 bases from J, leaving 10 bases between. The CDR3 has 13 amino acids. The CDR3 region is CASSRGGAYEQYF. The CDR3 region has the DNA TGTGCCAGCAGCCGAGGGGGGGCCTACGAGCAGTACTTC.

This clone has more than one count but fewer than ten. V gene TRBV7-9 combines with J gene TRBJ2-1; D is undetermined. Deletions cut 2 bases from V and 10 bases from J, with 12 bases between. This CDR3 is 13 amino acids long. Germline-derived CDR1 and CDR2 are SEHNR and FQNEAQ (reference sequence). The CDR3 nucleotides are TGTGCCAGCAGCTTATCTGGTCTGGGGGAGCAGTTCTTC. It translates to CASSLSGLGEQFF.

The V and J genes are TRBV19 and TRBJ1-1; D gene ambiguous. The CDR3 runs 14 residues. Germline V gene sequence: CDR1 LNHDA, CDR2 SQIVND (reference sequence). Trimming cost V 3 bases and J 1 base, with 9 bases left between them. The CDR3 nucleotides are TGTGCCAGTAGTATTGAATGGGAGAACACTGAAGCTTTCTTT. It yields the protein CASSIEWENTEAFF.

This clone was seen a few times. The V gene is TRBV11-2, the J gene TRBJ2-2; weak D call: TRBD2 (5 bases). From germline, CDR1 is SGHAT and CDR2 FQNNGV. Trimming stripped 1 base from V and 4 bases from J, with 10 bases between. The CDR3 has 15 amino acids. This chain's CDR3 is CASSLVGRGTGELFF. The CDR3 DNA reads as TGTGCCAGCAGCTTAGTCGGTCGGGGCACCGGGGAGCTGTTTTTT.

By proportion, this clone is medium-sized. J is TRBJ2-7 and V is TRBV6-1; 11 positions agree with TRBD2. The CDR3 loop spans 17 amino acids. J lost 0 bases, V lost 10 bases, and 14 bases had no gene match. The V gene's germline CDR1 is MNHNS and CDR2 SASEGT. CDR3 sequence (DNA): TGTGCCAAGCGTGGGGCTAGCGGGGGGTTAAGCTCCTACGAGCAGTACTTC. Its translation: CAKRGASGGLSSYEQYF.

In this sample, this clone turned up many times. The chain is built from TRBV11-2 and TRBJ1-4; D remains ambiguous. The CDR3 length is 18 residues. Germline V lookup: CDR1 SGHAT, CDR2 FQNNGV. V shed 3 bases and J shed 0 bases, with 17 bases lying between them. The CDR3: CASSFPTDSHATNEKLFF. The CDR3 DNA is TGTGCCAGCAGCTTTCCCACAGACTCTCATGCAACTAATGAAAAACTGTTTTTT.

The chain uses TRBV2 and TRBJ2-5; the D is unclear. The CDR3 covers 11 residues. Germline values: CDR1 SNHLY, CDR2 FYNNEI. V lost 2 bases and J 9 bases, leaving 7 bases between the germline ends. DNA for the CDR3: TGTGCCAGCAGTGAATACCAGGCCCAGTACTTC. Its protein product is CASSEYQAQYF.

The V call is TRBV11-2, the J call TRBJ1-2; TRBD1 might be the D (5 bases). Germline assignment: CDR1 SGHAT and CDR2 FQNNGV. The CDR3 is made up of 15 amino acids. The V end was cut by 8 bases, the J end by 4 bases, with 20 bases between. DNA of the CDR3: TGTGCCAGCCGAGTTTGGGACTCCGCCCCCTATGGCTACACCTTC. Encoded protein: CASRVWDSAPYGYTF.

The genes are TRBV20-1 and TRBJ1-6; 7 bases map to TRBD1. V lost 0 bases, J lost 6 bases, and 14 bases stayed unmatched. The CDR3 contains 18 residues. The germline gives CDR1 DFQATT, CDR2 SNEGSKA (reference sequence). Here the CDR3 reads CSARDEFYRDSPNSPLHF. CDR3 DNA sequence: TGCAGTGCTAGAGATGAGTTTTATCGGGACAGCCCTAATTCACCCCTCCACTTT.